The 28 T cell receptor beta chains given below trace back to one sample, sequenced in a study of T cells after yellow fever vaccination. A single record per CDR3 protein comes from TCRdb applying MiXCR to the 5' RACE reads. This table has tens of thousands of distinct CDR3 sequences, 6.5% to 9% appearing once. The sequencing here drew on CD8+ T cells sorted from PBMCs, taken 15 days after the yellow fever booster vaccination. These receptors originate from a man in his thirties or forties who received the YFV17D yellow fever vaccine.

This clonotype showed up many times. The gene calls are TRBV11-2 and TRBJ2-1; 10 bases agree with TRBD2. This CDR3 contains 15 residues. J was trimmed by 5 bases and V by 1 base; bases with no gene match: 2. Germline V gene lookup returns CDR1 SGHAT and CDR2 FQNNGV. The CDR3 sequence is CASSLGLAGDNEQFF. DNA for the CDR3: TGTGCCAGCAGCTTAGGTCTAGCGGGAGACAATGAGCAGTTCTTC.

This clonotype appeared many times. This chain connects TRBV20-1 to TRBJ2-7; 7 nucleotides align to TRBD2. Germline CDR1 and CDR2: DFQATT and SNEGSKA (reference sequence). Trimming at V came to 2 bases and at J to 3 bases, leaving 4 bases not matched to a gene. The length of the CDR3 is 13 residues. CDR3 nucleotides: TGCAGTGCTAGAAGTAGCGGGCGCTACGAGCAGTACTTC. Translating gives CSARSSGRYEQYF.

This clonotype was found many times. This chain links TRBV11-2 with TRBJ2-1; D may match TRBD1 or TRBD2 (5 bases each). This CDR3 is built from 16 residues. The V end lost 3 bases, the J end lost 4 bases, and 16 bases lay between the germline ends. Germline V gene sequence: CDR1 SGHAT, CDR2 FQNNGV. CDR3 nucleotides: TGTGCCAGCAGCTTGGGACCAGGGTTGGGGTACAATGAGCAGTTCTTC. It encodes CASSLGPGLGYNEQFF.

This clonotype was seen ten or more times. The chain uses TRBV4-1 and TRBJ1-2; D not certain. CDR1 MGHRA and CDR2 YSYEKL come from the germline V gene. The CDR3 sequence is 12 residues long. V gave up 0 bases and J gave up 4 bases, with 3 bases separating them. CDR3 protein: CASSQDSYGYTF. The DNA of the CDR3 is TGCGCCAGCAGCCAAGATTCCTATGGCTACACCTTC.

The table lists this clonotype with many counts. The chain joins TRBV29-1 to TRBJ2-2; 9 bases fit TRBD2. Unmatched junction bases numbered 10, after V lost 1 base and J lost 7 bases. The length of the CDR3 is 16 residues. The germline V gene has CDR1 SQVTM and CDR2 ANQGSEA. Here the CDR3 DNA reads TGCAGCGTTGAAGCCCCGGGACTAGCAGCCGGCGGGGAGCTGTTTTTT. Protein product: CSVEAPGLAAGGELFF.

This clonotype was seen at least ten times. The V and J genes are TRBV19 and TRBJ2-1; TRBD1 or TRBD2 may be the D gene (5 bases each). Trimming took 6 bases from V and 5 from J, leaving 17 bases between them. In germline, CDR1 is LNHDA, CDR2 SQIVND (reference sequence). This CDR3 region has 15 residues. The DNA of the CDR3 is TGTGCCAGTAGCCCCGGGGTGGGGGATCACAATGAGCAGTTCTTC. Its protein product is CASSPGVGDHNEQFF.

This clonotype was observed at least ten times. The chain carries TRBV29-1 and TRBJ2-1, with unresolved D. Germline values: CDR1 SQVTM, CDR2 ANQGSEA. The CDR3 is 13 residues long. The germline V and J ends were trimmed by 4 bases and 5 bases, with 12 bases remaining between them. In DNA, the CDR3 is TGCAGCGTTGCCCAAGCAGGTCACAATGAGCAGTTCTTC. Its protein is CSVAQAGHNEQFF.

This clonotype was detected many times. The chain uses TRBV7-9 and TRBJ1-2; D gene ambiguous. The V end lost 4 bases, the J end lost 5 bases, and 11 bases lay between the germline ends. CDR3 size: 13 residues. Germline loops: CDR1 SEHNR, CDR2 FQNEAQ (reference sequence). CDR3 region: CASSSSEGYGYTF. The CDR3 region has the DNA TGTGCCAGCAGCTCCTCGGAAGGTTATGGCTACACCTTC.

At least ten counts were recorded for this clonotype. The chain's CDR3 is CASSLGGGDEPQHF. CDR3 in DNA: TGTGCCAGCAGCTTGGGAGGGGGCGATGAGCCCCAGCATTTT. V gene TRBV5-6 combines with J gene TRBJ1-5, with 7 bases that match TRBD1. Germline CDR1 is SGHDT and CDR2 is YYEEEE. V shed 0 bases, J shed 8 bases, and the junction held 5 bases outside the gene matches. The CDR3 extends over 14 amino acids.

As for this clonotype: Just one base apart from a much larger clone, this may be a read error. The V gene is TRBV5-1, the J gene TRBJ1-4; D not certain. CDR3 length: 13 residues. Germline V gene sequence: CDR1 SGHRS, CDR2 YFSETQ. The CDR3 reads CASSFEGNEELFF. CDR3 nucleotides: TGCGCCAGCAGCTTCGAGGGCAATGAAGAACTGTTTTTT. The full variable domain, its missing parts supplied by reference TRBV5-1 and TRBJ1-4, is KAGVTQTPRYLIKTRGQQVTLSCSPISGHRSVSWYQQTPGQGLQFLFEYFSETQRNKGNFPGRFSGRQFSNSRSEMNVSTLELGDSALYLCASSFEGNEELFFGSGTQLSVL.

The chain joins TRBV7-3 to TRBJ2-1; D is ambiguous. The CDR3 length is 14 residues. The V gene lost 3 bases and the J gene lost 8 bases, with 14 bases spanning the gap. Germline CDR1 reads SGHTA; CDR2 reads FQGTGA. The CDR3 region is CASSFVGGMDEQFF. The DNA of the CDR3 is TGTGCCAGCAGCTTTGTGGGTGGGATGGATGAGCAGTTCTTC.

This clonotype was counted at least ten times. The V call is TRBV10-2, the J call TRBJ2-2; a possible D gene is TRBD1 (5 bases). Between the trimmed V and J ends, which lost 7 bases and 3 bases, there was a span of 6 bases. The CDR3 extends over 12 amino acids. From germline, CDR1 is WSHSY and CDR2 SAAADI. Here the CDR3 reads CASKQDTGELFF. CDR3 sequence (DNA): TGCGCCAGCAAACAGGACACCGGGGAGCTGTTTTTT.

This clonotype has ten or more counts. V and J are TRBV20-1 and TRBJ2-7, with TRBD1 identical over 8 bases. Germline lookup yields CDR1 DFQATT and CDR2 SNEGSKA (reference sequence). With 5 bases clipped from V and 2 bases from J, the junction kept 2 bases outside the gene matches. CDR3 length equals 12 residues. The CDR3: CSAGQGTYEQYF. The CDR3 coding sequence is TGCAGTGCTGGACAGGGTACCTACGAGCAGTACTTC.

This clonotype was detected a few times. CDR3 in DNA: TGCAGTGCTAGAAGGCAGCCCAATACGAATGAGCAGTTCTTC. This encodes CSARRQPNTNEQFF. This chain connects TRBV20-1 to TRBJ2-1; D is unclear. Germline assignment: CDR1 DFQATT and CDR2 SNEGSKA (reference sequence). This CDR3 has 14 residues. V was clipped by 2 bases and J by 7 bases, with 15 bases between them.

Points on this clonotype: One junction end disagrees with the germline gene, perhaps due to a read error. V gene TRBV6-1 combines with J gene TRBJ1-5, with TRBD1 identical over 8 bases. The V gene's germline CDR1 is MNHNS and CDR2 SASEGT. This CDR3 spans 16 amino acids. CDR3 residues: CAGSEAAGGPNQPQHF. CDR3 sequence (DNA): TGTGCCGGCAGTGAAGCCGCAGGGGGCCCCAATCAGCCCCAGCATTTT.

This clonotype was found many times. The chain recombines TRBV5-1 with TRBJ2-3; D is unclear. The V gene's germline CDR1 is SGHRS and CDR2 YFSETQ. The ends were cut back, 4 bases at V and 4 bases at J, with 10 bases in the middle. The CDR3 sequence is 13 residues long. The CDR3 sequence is CASSDLSSDTQYF. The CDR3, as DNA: TGCGCCAGCAGCGACCTGAGCTCAGATACGCAGTATTTT.

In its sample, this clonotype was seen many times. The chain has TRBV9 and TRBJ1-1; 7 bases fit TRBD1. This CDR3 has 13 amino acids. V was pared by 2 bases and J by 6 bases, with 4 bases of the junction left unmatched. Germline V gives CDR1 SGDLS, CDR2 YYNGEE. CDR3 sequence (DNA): TGTGCCAGCAGCGTTGGGACAGCCTCTGAAGCTTTCTTT. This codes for CASSVGTASEAFF. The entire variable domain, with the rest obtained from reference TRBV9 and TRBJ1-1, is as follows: DSGVTQTPKHLITATGQRVTLRCSPRSGDLSVYWYQQSLDQGLQFLIQYYNGEERAKGNILERFSAQQFPDLHSELNLSSLELGDSALYFCASSVGTASEAFFGQGTRLTVV.

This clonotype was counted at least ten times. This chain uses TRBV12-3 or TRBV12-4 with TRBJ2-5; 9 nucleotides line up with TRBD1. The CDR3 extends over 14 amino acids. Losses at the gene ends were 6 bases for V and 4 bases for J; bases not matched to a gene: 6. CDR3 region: CASRPGTGLETQYF. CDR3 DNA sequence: TGTGCCAGCAGGCCCGGGACAGGGCTAGAGACCCAGTACTTC.

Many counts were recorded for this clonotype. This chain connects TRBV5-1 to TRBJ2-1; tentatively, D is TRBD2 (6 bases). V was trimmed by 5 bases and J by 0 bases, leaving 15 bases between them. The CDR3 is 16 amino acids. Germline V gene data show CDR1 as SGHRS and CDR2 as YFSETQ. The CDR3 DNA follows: TGCGCCAGCAGACAACTAGCCGTGAGCTCCTACAATGAGCAGTTCTTC. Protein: CASRQLAVSSYNEQFF.

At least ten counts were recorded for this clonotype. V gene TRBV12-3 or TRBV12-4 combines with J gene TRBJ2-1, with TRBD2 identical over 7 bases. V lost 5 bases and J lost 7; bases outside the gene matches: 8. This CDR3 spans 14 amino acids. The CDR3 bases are TGTGCCAGCAGTCCCATACTAGCGCAGAATGAGCAGTTCTTC. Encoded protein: CASSPILAQNEQFF.

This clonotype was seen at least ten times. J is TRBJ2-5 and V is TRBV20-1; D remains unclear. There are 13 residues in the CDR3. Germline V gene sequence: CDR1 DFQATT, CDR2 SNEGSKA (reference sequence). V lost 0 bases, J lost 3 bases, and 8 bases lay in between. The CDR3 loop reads CSARDGEKETQYF. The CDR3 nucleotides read TGCAGTGCTAGAGACGGTGAGAAAGAGACCCAGTACTTC.

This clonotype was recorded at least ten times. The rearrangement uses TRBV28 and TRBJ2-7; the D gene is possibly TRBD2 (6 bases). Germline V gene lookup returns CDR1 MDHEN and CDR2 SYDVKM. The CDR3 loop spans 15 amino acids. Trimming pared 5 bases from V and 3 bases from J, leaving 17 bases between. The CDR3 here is CASSPMGDSHYEQYF. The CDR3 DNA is TGTGCCAGCAGTCCTATGGGGGACTCTCACTACGAGCAGTACTTC.

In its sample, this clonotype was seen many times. Here the CDR3 reads CASSYGGLVEAFF. CDR3 nucleotide sequence: TGTGCCAGTAGTTACGGGGGTTTGGTTGAAGCTTTCTTT. This rearrangement joins TRBV19 to TRBJ1-1; maybe TRBD1 (5 bases). The CDR3 loop spans 13 amino acids. Germline loops: CDR1 LNHDA, CDR2 SQIVND (reference sequence). V was cut by 5 bases and J by 7 bases, with 14 bases left in between.

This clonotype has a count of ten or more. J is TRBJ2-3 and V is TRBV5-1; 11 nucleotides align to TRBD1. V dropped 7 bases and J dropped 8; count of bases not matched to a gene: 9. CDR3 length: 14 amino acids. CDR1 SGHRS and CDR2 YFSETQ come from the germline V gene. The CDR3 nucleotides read TGCGCCAGCCACTCCGGACAGGGGGCTTTTACGCAGTATTTT. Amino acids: CASHSGQGAFTQYF.

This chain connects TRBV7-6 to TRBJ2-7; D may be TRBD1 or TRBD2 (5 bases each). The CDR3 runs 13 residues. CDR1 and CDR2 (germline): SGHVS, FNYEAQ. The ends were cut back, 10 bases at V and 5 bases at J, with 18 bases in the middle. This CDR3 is CATSLGTDNEQYF. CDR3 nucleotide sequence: TGTGCCACGAGCCTAGGGACGGATAACGAGCAGTACTTC.

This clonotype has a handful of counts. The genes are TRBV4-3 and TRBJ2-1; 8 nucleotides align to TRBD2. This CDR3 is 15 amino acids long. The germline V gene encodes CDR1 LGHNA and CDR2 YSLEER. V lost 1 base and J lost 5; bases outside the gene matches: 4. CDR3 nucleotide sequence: TGCGCCAGCAGCCAAGGACTAGCGCGGAACAATGAGCAGTTCTTC. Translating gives CASSQGLARNNEQFF.

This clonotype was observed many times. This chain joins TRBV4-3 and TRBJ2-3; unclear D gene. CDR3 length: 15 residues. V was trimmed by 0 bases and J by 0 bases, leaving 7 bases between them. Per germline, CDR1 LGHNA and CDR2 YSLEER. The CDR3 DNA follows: TGCGCCAGCAGCCAAGAACGAGCTAGCACAGATACGCAGTATTTT. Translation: CASSQERASTDTQYF.

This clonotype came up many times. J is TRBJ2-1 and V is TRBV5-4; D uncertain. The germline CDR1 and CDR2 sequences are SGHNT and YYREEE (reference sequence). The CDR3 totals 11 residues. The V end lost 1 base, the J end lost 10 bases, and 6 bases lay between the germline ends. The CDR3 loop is CASSLLNEQFF. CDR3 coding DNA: TGTGCCAGCAGCTTGCTTAACGAGCAGTTCTTC.